A selection of T cell receptor beta chains follows, all from one sample in a study of blood T cell repertoires in COVID-19. Data came from immunoSEQ multiplex PCR; TCRdb stores just in-frame clones and leaves some out. The table has hundreds of thousands of clones, just under 90% seen once. The specimen was PBMCs or T cells enriched from blood (not recorded which). Receptor source: a man under 40 who had recovered from COVID-19. Both conserved end residues are part of each CDR3. The D gene is left open where the match is weak. Some rows have no size entry. The others give once, few or many, or a class for an expanded clone.

V gene	clone size	CDR3 length	D gene	J gene	CDR3 protein	CDR3 DNA
TRBV11-2	.	11	.	TRBJ2-7	CASSPRYEQYF	TGTGCCAGCAGCCCGCGGTACGAGCAGTACTTC
TRBV25-1	once	14	.	TRBJ2-1	CASSEPLVGHEQFF	TGTGCCAGCAGTGAACCGCTAGTTGGCCATGAGCAGTTCTTC
TRBV9	.	23	TRBD2	TRBJ2-1	CASSVVPSFSSGRAWSSYNEQFF	TGTGCCAGCAGCGTAGTCCCCTCTTTTTCTAGCGGGAGGGCCTGGAGCTCCTACAATGAGCAGTTCTTC
TRBV24-1	.	14	TRBD1	TRBJ1-2	CATSDPGQGEGYTF	TGTGCCACCAGTGACCCGGGACAGGGTGAGGGCTACACCTTC
TRBV10-1	.	15	.	TRBJ1-1	CASSDRGGWGTEAFF	TGCGCCAGCAGTGATCGGGGGGGATGGGGCACTGAAGCTTTCTTT
TRBV12-3/TRBV12-4	.	12	.	TRBJ2-3	CASSFSTDTQYF	TGTGCCAGCAGTTTTAGTACAGATACGCAGTATTTT
TRBV5-1	.	15	TRBD1	TRBJ2-2	CASRAPTGVTGELFF	TGCGCCAGCAGAGCACCGACAGGGGTCACCGGGGAGCTGTTTTTT
TRBV29-1	.	14	TRBD2	TRBJ2-1	CSVDGGRTWNEQFF	TGCAGCGTTGATGGCGGGAGGACTTGGAATGAGCAGTTCTTC
TRBV6-5	once	14	.	TRBJ1-1	CASSLGRVNTEAFF	TGTGCCAGCAGTTTGGGCAGGGTGAACACTGAAGCTTTCTTT
TRBV19	.	13	.	TRBJ2-7	CASGSQGTYEQYF	TGTGCCAGCGGTTCTCAGGGTACTTACGAGCAGTACTTC
TRBV6-5	.	11	.	TRBJ2-1	CASSQIHEQFF	TGTGCCAGCAGTCAAATCCATGAGCAGTTCTTC
TRBV7-9	once	15	.	TRBJ1-6	CASSNTRDTNSPLHF	TGTGCCAGCAGCAATACACGGGACACTAATTCACCCCTCCACTTT
TRBV6-5	.	15	TRBD1	TRBJ1-2	CASRVGTGANYGYTF	TGTGCCAGCAGAGTTGGGACAGGAGCTAACTATGGCTACACCTTC
TRBV30	.	14	TRBD1	TRBJ2-5	CAWSTSGGQETQYF	TGTGCCTGGAGTACCTCAGGGGGCCAAGAGACCCAGTACTTC
TRBV13	.	15	TRBD1	TRBJ1-2	CASSYGTGGRYGYTF	TGTGCCAGCAGCTACGGGACAGGGGGCCGTTATGGCTACACCTTC
TRBV7-9	.	14	TRBD2	TRBJ2-1	CASRTSGGANEQFF	TGTGCCAGCAGGACTAGCGGGGGGGCCAATGAGCAGTTCTTC
TRBV28	.	16	TRBD1	TRBJ2-3	CASSSPGQGLADTQYF	TGTGCCAGCAGTTCCCCGGGACAGGGGTTAGCAGATACGCAGTATTTT
TRBV20-1	.	16	.	TRBJ2-6	CSASSRLPPGANVLTF	TGCAGTGCTAGTTCGCGGCTTCCTCCGGGGGCCAACGTCCTGACTTTC
TRBV6-2/TRBV6-3	.	14	TRBD2	TRBJ2-3	CASSLAGSADTQYF	TGTGCCAGCAGCCTAGCGGGGTCTGCAGATACGCAGTATTTT
TRBV6-5	.	14	.	TRBJ2-7	CASSQNDGDYEQYF	TGTGCCAGCAGTCAGAACGACGGAGACTACGAGCAGTACTTC
TRBV10-2	.	13	TRBD1	TRBJ2-4	CASSTGAGNIQYF	TGCGCCAGCAGTACAGGGGCGGGAAACATTCAGTACTTC
TRBV2	.	19	TRBD1	TRBJ2-6	CASSGLPGQLSSGANVLTF	TGTGCCAGCAGTGGGCTTCCGGGACAGTTAAGCTCTGGGGCCAACGTCCTGACTTTC
TRBV5-4	.	16	TRBD1	TRBJ2-3	CASSSPPGQAKDTQYF	TGTGCCAGCAGCTCACCCCCGGGACAGGCTAAAGATACGCAGTATTTT
TRBV5-1	.	14	TRBD1	TRBJ1-1	CASSLEGQGAEAFF	TGCGCCAGCAGCTTGGAGGGACAGGGGGCTGAAGCTTTCTTT
TRBV5-4	.	14	.	TRBJ2-2	CASSFRGKAGELFF	TGTGCCAGCAGCTTTAGAGGGAAGGCCGGGGAGCTGTTTTTT
TRBV7-7	once	16	TRBD1	TRBJ2-5	CASSPGPGTGRETQYF	TGTGCTAGCAGCCCCGGCCCTGGGACAGGGCGGGAGACCCAGTACTTC
TRBV19	.	17	TRBD2	TRBJ2-7	CASRGGDSGTPRDEQYF	TGTGCCAGTAGGGGGGGCGATAGCGGGACTCCCCGAGACGAGCAGTACTTC
TRBV5-1	.	16	TRBD2	TRBJ2-3	CASSPSGRAGTDTQYF	TGCGCCAGCAGTCCGAGCGGGAGGGCCGGGACAGATACGCAGTATTTT
TRBV29-1	once	14	.	TRBJ2-2	CSVGPAGNTGELFF	TGCAGCGTTGGTCCGGCGGGGAACACCGGGGAGCTGTTTTTT
TRBV19	once	14	.	TRBJ2-1	CASSRVRGLNEQFF	TGTGCCAGTAGTCGGGTGCGAGGACTGAATGAGCAGTTCTTC
TRBV27	.	13	TRBD1	TRBJ1-2	CASSRDRGHGYTF	TGTGCCAGCAGCCGGGACAGGGGGCATGGCTACACCTTC
TRBV7-9	once	15	TRBD1	TRBJ1-5	CASSLGQGADQPQHF	TGTGCCAGCAGCCTTGGACAGGGGGCGGATCAGCCCCAGCATTTT
TRBV14	.	15	.	TRBJ1-4	CASSQALATNEKLFF	TGTGCCAGCAGTCAAGCCCTAGCAACTAATGAAAAACTGTTTTTT
TRBV2	.	15	.	TRBJ1-5	CASSAAGGTNQPQHF	TGTGCCAGCAGTGCGGCAGGAGGGACCAATCAGCCCCAGCATTTT
TRBV5-1	few	13	TRBD1	TRBJ1-2	CASSFGTGDDYTF	TGCGCCAGCAGCTTTGGGACAGGGGATGACTACACCTTC
TRBV27	.	19	.	TRBJ2-3	CASSSLSGALGAQLDTQYF	TGTGCCAGCAGTTCCCTATCAGGGGCCCTAGGAGCTCAACTAGATACGCAGTATTTT
TRBV10-2	once	16	TRBD2	TRBJ2-2	CASNRGLAVNTGELFF	TGCGCCAGCAACCGCGGACTAGCGGTAAACACCGGGGAGCTGTTTTTT
TRBV30	.	14	.	TRBJ2-7	CAWSSQGLGDEQYF	TGTGCCTGGAGTAGTCAGGGGCTGGGGGACGAGCAGTACTTC
TRBV4-1	.	14	.	TRBJ1-1	CASSRLTVDTEAFF	TGCGCCAGCAGCCGATTGACAGTAGACACTGAAGCTTTCTTT
TRBV12-3/TRBV12-4	.	13	.	TRBJ1-2	CASSRQVHYGYTF	TGTGCCAGCAGTAGACAGGTGCACTATGGCTACACCTTC
TRBV4-1	.	16	.	TRBJ2-3	CASSQGGRASTDTQYF	TGCGCCAGCAGCCAAGGGGGCAGGGCAAGCACAGATACGCAGTATTTT
TRBV6-5	.	16	.	TRBJ1-2	CASSLGRGTLPTGYTF	TGTGCCAGCAGTTTGGGCAGGGGCACCCTACCGACTGGCTACACCTTC
TRBV28	.	15	TRBD2	TRBJ2-7	CASRLGLAHSYEQYF	TGTGCCAGCAGGCTAGGACTAGCGCATTCCTACGAGCAGTACTTC
TRBV24-1	.	14	TRBD1	TRBJ2-5	CATSDPLRGETQYF	TGTGCCACCAGTGACCCTCTCAGGGGGGAGACCCAGTACTTC
TRBV19	.	19	TRBD2	TRBJ2-7	CASTLRRFGARRTSSEQYF	TGTGCCAGTACCCTCAGGAGGTTCGGGGCTCGCCGGACTAGCAGCGAGCAGTACTTC
TRBV27	.	13	TRBD2	TRBJ2-1	CASRGLGYNEQFF	TGTGCCAGCAGGGGACTAGGGTACAATGAGCAGTTCTTC
TRBV6-5	.	15	TRBD2	TRBJ2-5	CASTRTSGGVETQYF	TGTGCCAGCACCCGGACTAGCGGGGGGGTCGAGACCCAGTACTTC
TRBV29-1	.	14	.	TRBJ1-1	CSVTPFGSNTEAFF	TGCAGCGTGACACCCTTTGGCAGTAACACTGAAGCTTTCTTT
TRBV6-4	.	13	.	TRBJ2-2	CASSDRGTGELFF	TGTGCCAGCAGTGACAGGGGGACCGGGGAGCTGTTTTTT
TRBV6-5	.	15	.	TRBJ2-7	CASSYSGQGPYEQYF	TGTGCCAGCAGTTACTCTGGTCAGGGTCCCTACGAGCAGTACTTC
TRBV18	.	14	TRBD1	TRBJ1-2	CASSPGTVHRGYTF	TGTGCCAGCTCACCAGGGACAGTACATCGTGGCTACACCTTC